This TCR beta chain was sequenced in a study of CXCR3-negative and CXCR3-positive naive CD8 T cells. Findings of the study overall: When CXCR3-positive naive cells were set against CXCR3-negative naive cells, the former had more hydrophobic TRB CDR3s.

Comments on this clonotype: The target antigen is unknown.

UMI-labeled 5' RACE TRB cDNA libraries were prepared from the cells. TCRdb reanalyzed the 5' RACE reads, giving one entry per CDR3 protein sequence and no DNA. This sample's clone table lists some 130,000 distinct CDR3 sequences. Naivety in CD8+ T cells corresponded to a CD45RO-CCR7+CD27+CD95- phenotype. The CDR3 runs 13 residues. Germline CDR1 SQVTM, CDR2 ANQGSEA. The sequence was obtained from a human donor in good health. Some clones in this sample may be carry-over from other donors' samples. The rearrangement links TRBV29-1 to TRBJ2-7. Sequencing was carried out using naive CXCR3+ CD8+ T cells from blood. Subset meaning: CD45RO-CCR7+CD27+CD95- naive CD8+ T cells expressing CXCR3 (TNR3+). This chain's CDR3 is CSVVSLKTYEQYF.